These 4 T cell receptor beta chains originate from one sample sequenced in a study of blood T cell repertoires in COVID-19. Data came from immunoSEQ multiplex PCR; TCRdb stores just in-frame clones and leaves some out. The sample contains 390,000 or so clones, around 91% of which appear only once. What was sequenced was PBMCs or T cells enriched from blood (not recorded which). These receptor sequences come from a man between 18 and 35 years old who had recovered from COVID-19.

The V call is TRBV5-1, the J call TRBJ2-3, with D unresolved. V was clipped by 0 bases and J by 0 bases, with 11 bases between them. The CDR3 has 16 amino acids. The germline V gene has CDR1 SGHRS and CDR2 YFSETQ. CDR3 protein: CASSLVGRPSTDTQYF. CDR3 DNA sequence: TGCGCCAGCAGCTTGGTGGGCCGACCTAGCACAGATACGCAGTATTTT.

The chain carries TRBV7-2 and TRBJ1-2, with TRBD1 matching 11 bases. The trim removed 5 bases at V and 3 bases at J, leaving 8 bases unmatched. Germline V lookup: CDR1 SGHTA, CDR2 FQGNSA. There are 16 residues in the CDR3. CDR3 loop: CASSERTGGPYYGYTF. In DNA form, the CDR3 reads TGTGCCAGCAGCGAACGGACAGGGGGCCCATACTATGGCTACACCTTC.

The rearrangement joins TRBV18 to TRBJ2-7, with 8 nucleotides matching TRBD1. The length of the CDR3 is 15 residues. Germline values: CDR1 KGHSH, CDR2 LQKENI. Trimming took 2 bases from V and 4 from J; bases not matched to a gene: 7. The CDR3 bases are TGTGCCAGCTCACCAACGACAGGGGCAGGGTACGAGCAGTACTTC. This encodes CASSPTTGAGYEQYF.

The V gene is TRBV18, the J gene TRBJ1-2; D uncertain. Germline CDR1 reads KGHSH; CDR2 reads LQKENI. V lost 0 bases and J 1 base, leaving 12 bases between the germline ends. The CDR3 spans 16 residues. The CDR3 protein is CASSPPGRFDNYGYTF. The DNA for the CDR3 is TGTGCCAGCTCACCACCGGGCAGGTTCGATAACTATGGCTACACCTTC.